The 18 T cell receptor beta chains below come from one sample, sequenced in a study of T cells in women clearing cervical HPV infection. Measured with immunoSEQ multiplex PCR; TCRdb has only the in-frame clones, and not every one. The listing records roughly 28,000 clones. Sequencing was performed on blood buffy coat. These receptors all stem from a woman between 18 and 69 years old with a cervical HPV16 infection that either progressed to CIN3+ or cleared (not recorded which).

A word on this clone: The read ends 3 residues early relative to the CDR3; the germline J gene fills the gap. The chain carries TRBV7-9 and TRBJ1-1, with a tentative D call TRBD1 (5 bases). Germline V CDR1 and CDR2: SEHNR, FQNEAQ (reference sequence). Trimming stripped 4 bases from V and 2 bases from J, with 8 bases between. This CDR3 is built from 13 residues. The part of the CDR3 DNA that was read is TGTGCCAGCAGCTCCAGGGATAACACTGAA. The encoded protein is CASSSRDNTE. The full CDR3 is CASSSRDNTEAFF.

As regards this clone: The read terminates 3 residues ahead of where the CDR3 ends, so the germline J gene completes it. The rearrangement uses TRBV20-1 and TRBJ2-2; TRBD1 aligns across 7 bases. Germline trimming cut 3 bases from V and 1 base from J; bases unmatched to any gene: 8. The CDR3 runs to 16 residues. Germline V gene sequence: CDR1 DFQATT, CDR2 SNEGSKA (reference sequence). The CDR3 is CSASPRDRVNTGELFF. CDR3 bases read: TGCAGTGCTAGTCCTAGAGACAGGGTGAACACCGGGGAG.

CDR3 DNA, as far as it was read: TGTGCCAGCAGTCGGGGGGGGTTCAATGGC. Protein sequence: CASSRGGFNG. The full CDR3 protein reads CASSRGGFNGYTF. V and J are TRBV7-9 and TRBJ1-2, with a weak D call TRBD1 (5 bases). The DNA ends 3 residues before the CDR3 does, and the rest of the CDR3 is filled in from the germline J gene. The V and J ends lost 6 bases and 6 bases respectively, with 14 bases between them. The germline V gene encodes CDR1 SEHNR and CDR2 FQNEAQ (reference sequence). The CDR3 spans 13 residues.

As regards this clone: Coverage ceases 3 residues before the CDR3 finishes, and the germline J gene fills in the end. The chain couples TRBV20-1 to TRBJ1-1; the D gene is possibly TRBD1 (5 bases). Germline V CDR1 and CDR2: DFQATT, SNEGSKA (reference sequence). Trimming shortened V by 7 bases and J by 5 bases, and 14 bases separated the two germline ends. The CDR3 runs to 12 residues. Incomplete CDR3 DNA: TGCAGTGACTCCAGGGTGGGTACTGAA. Protein product: CSDSRVGTE. The CDR3 in full is CSDSRVGTEAFF.

On this clone: The read is 3 residues too short to cover the CDR3 end, so that end is filled in from the germline J gene. The chain links TRBV5-5 to TRBJ1-1; 7 nucleotides line up with TRBD1. This CDR3 comprises 13 residues. CDR1 and CDR2 from the germline V gene are SGHKS and YYEKEE (reference sequence). The V segment lost 6 bases and the J segment 1 base; nucleotides outside the gene matches: 3. The CDR3 spells CASKGQSNTEAFF. CDR3 bases read: TGTGCCAGCAAGGGACAGTCGAACACTGAA.

On this clone itself: The CDR3 extends 3 residues past the end of the read, so its final part is completed from the germline J gene. The chain recombines TRBV11-2 with TRBJ2-1; maybe TRBD2 (5 bases). In germline, CDR1 is SGHAT, CDR2 FQNNGV. CDR3 length: 13 amino acids. Trimming took 1 base from V and 5 from J, leaving 6 bases between them. The part of the CDR3 DNA that was read is TGTGCCAGCAGCTTAGGACTACACAATGAG. Encoded protein: CASSLGLHNE. The complete CDR3 protein is CASSLGLHNEQFF.

Notes on this clone: The read halts 3 residues ahead of the CDR3 end, with the missing end drawn from the germline J gene. The J gene is TRBJ2-7, the V gene TRBV12-3 or TRBV12-4; D might be TRBD2 (6 bases). The CDR3 contains 15 residues. V was clipped by 6 bases and J by 6 bases, with 21 bases between them. The chain's CDR3 is CASSTPNMGLPEQYF. The DNA read from the CDR3 is TGTGCCAGCAGCACCCCTAACATGGGACTCCCCGAG.

On this clone: The read ends 3 residues early relative to the CDR3; the germline J gene fills the gap. The chain links TRBV6-2 or TRBV6-3 to TRBJ1-1; TRBD1 aligns across 7 bases. CDR3 length: 14 residues. V shed 6 bases and J 6 bases; nucleotides not matched to a gene: 10. Germline loops: CDR1 MNHEY, CDR2 SVGEGT. This CDR3 reads CASRGLQGVAEAFF. The sequenced CDR3 bases are TGTGCCAGCAGGGGCCTCCAGGGGGTCGCTGAA.

On this clone: Read sequence stops 3 residues before the CDR3 end, and the germline J gene provides the missing end. This chain uses TRBV20-1 with TRBJ2-5; 7 bases align to TRBD1. Germline loops: CDR1 DFQATT, CDR2 SNEGSKA (reference sequence). V shed 3 bases and J 3 bases; nucleotides not matched to a gene: 7. The CDR3 runs to 14 residues. This CDR3 is CSASSRQGKETQYF. The sequenced CDR3 bases are TGCAGTGCTAGTTCTCGACAGGGCAAAGAGACC.

Concerning this clone: From the germline J gene comes the end of the CDR3, since the read stops 3 residues before it. The chain recombines TRBV19 with TRBJ2-3; TRBD2 aligns across 11 bases. Germline CDR1 LNHDA, CDR2 SQIVND (reference sequence). J lost 3 bases, V lost 3 bases, and 5 bases had no gene match. This CDR3 has 16 amino acids. CDR3 in amino acids: CASSMLAGGLTDTQYF. The covered CDR3 bases are TGTGCCAGTAGTATGCTAGCGGGGGGATTAACAGATACG.

About this clone itself: The read ends 3 residues shy of where the CDR3 ends; the end is completed using the germline J gene. The genes are TRBV19 and TRBJ2-7; 13 bases line up with TRBD2. Germline CDR1 is LNHDA and CDR2 is SQIVND (reference sequence). V shed 6 bases and J 2 bases; nucleotides not matched to a gene: 7. This CDR3 has 16 amino acids. The part of the CDR3 DNA that was read is TGTGCCAGTAGCACCAAGGGGACTAGCGGGGCCTACGAG. It specifies CASSTKGTSGAYE. The whole CDR3 is CASSTKGTSGAYEQYF.

A remark on this clone: Coverage ceases 3 residues before the CDR3 finishes, and the germline J gene fills in the end. V usage is TRBV19 and J usage is TRBJ1-6; D unresolved. Germline CDR1 is LNHDA and CDR2 is SQIVND (reference sequence). Trimming left V 1 base short and J 8 bases short, with 15 bases between. The CDR3 loop spans 16 amino acids. The sequenced part of the CDR3 DNA is TGTGCCAGTAGTATAGGACCCCAGGCTATACATTCACCC. Translated: CASSIGPQAIHSP. The CDR3 in full is CASSIGPQAIHSPLHF.

In the case of this clone: The read finishes 3 residues shy of the CDR3 end, and the germline J gene is used to complete it. The chain uses TRBV7-6 and TRBJ1-3, with 7 bases identical to TRBD1. The CDR3 is 16 residues long. CDR1 and CDR2 (germline): SGHVS, FNYEAQ. Trimming at V came to 7 bases and at J to 0 bases, leaving 9 bases not matched to a gene. CDR3 in amino acids: CASKIGGRFSGNTIYF. CDR3 bases read: TGTGCCAGCAAAATAGGGGGCAGGTTCTCTGGAAACACC.

With regard to this clone: The CDR3 end lies 3 residues beyond the end of the read and is filled in from the germline J gene. The chain employs TRBV19 and TRBJ1-1; 7 nucleotides agree with TRBD1. CDR3 length equals 14 residues. Germline V gene data show CDR1 as LNHDA and CDR2 as SQIVND (reference sequence). Germline trimming cut 5 bases from V and 1 base from J; bases unmatched to any gene: 4. CDR3 DNA, as far as it was read: TGTGCCAGTAGTGGATACAGGGGGAACACTGAA. Translated, it gives CASSGYRGNTE. The CDR3 in its entirety is CASSGYRGNTEAFF.

A remark on this clone: The read falls 3 residues short of the CDR3 end, and the missing part is taken from the germline J gene. The chain is built from TRBV5-6 and TRBJ2-7, with D tentatively TRBD2 (6 bases). This CDR3 contains 14 residues. The V end was cut by 4 bases, the J end by 6 bases, with 17 bases between. CDR1 is SGHDT and CDR2 is YYEEEE in the germline V gene. CDR3 residues: CASSRPDGDSEQYF. CDR3 DNA, as far as it was read: TGTGCCAGCAGCCGCCCCGACGGGGACTCCGAG.

To note about this clone: The missing CDR3 end, 3 residues past where the read stops, is filled in from the germline J gene. This rearrangement joins TRBV7-8 to TRBJ2-1; 7 nucleotides align to TRBD2. In germline, CDR1 is SGHVS, CDR2 FQNEAQ. The V and J ends lost 3 bases and 9 bases, in that order; junction bases with no gene match: 11. This CDR3 is 15 amino acids long. CDR3 DNA (partial): TGTGCCAGCAGCTTGGTCTTGGGGACTACTTTTGAG. This encodes CASSLVLGTTFE. The entire CDR3 sequence reads CASSLVLGTTFEQFF.

On this clone itself: The observed sequence ends 3 residues before the CDR3 terminus, with the missing tail filled in from the germline J gene. The rearrangement links TRBV19 to TRBJ1-1; weak D call: TRBD1 (6 bases). Germline CDR1 reads LNHDA; CDR2 reads SQIVND (reference sequence). V lost 3 bases to trimming and J lost 7 bases, with 15 bases between them. The CDR3 extends over 14 amino acids. The covered CDR3 bases are TGTGCCAGTAGTATCGAGCCGTGGGGGCATGAA. As protein: CASSIEPWGHE. The full CDR3 protein is CASSIEPWGHEAFF.

On this clone: Coverage ceases 3 residues before the CDR3 finishes, and the germline J gene fills in the end. The genes are TRBV10-3 and TRBJ1-6, with D perhaps TRBD1 (6 bases). This CDR3 is 14 amino acids long. Between the trimmed V and J ends, which lost 7 bases and 8 bases, there was a span of 15 bases. CDR1 and CDR2 from the germline V gene are ENHRY and SYGVKD. CDR3 DNA (partial): TGTGCCATCAAAGGGACATTGGGGGATTCACCC. This gives the protein CAIKGTLGDSP. The CDR3 in full is CAIKGTLGDSPLHF.